The 15 T cell receptor beta chains below all came from one sample that was sequenced in a study of blood T cell repertoires in COVID-19. Clones were read by immunoSEQ multiplex PCR, and TCRdb kept only the in-frame ones, dropping some. The sample yields about 240,000 clones, about 81% seen once. Sequenced input: peripheral blood. Every receptor here comes from a woman aged 55-69 years with active or convalescent COVID-19.

This chain connects TRBV7-8 to TRBJ1-2; 7 positions agree with TRBD1. The CDR3 spans 15 residues. Germline assignment: CDR1 SGHVS and CDR2 FQNEAQ. V was pared by 1 base and J by 0 bases, with 2 bases of the junction left unmatched. The CDR3 loop reads CASSLGQGANYGYTF. DNA for the CDR3: TGTGCCAGCAGCTTAGGCCAGGGGGCTAACTATGGCTACACCTTC.

The CDR3 is CASSGDRGRTDTQYF. The CDR3, as DNA: TGTGCCAGTAGTGGGGACAGGGGTAGAACAGATACGCAGTATTTT. The chain is built from TRBV19 and TRBJ2-3; 10 bases agree with TRBD1. The CDR3 sequence is 15 residues long. Looked up from germline, CDR1 is LNHDA and CDR2 is SQIVND (reference sequence). The ends lost 5 bases at V and 3 bases at J; junction bases unmatched: 5.

This clone occurred a few times. This sequence joins TRBV28 and TRBJ1-2, with D unresolved. The V gene lost 6 bases and the J gene lost 4 bases, with 12 bases spanning the gap. Germline V lookup: CDR1 MDHEN, CDR2 SYDVKM. The CDR3 is 13 residues long. CDR3 DNA: TGTGCCAGCAGCCCCGACACTGTCTATGGCTACACCTTC. Its protein product is CASSPDTVYGYTF.

The V call is TRBV5-1, the J call TRBJ1-2; 8 bases fit TRBD1. The germline V gene encodes CDR1 SGHRS and CDR2 YFSETQ. Trimming at V came to 7 bases and at J to 0 bases, leaving 5 bases not matched to a gene. CDR3 length: 14 amino acids. In DNA form, the CDR3 reads TGCGCCAGCGCACAGGGGGACTCTAACTATGGCTACACCTTC. Residues: CASAQGDSNYGYTF.

The chain uses TRBV7-9 and TRBJ1-3, with 7 bases lining up with TRBD1. Germline CDR1 and CDR2: SEHNR and FQNEAQ (reference sequence). Losses at the gene ends were 5 bases for V and 6 bases for J; bases not matched to a gene: 13. The CDR3 sequence is 16 residues long. CDR3 region: CASSRPRTGPVNTIYF. In DNA form, the CDR3 reads TGTGCCAGCAGCCGACCACGGACAGGCCCAGTAAACACCATATATTTT.

This chain joins TRBV2 and TRBJ1-4; 10 positions match TRBD1. V gave up 8 bases and J gave up 3 bases; unmatched junction bases: 6. The CDR3 is made up of 15 amino acids. Germline V gene lookup returns CDR1 SNHLY and CDR2 FYNNEI. CDR3 DNA: TGTGCCAGCCGTGGGACAGGGGTGCCTAATGAAAAACTGTTTTTT. Translation: CASRGTGVPNEKLFF.

This chain connects TRBV7-2 to TRBJ2-1; 8 bases are shared with TRBD2. This CDR3 contains 16 residues. The ends lost 5 bases at V and 2 bases at J; junction bases unmatched: 8. Germline V gives CDR1 SGHTA, CDR2 FQGNSA. In DNA, the CDR3 is TGTGCCAGCAGCCTGTCGGGGGGGGTTGCCTACAATGAGCAGTTCTTC. The encoded protein is CASSLSGGVAYNEQFF.

The chain recombines TRBV21-1 with TRBJ2-7; the table's D call TRBD1 went unverified against the DNA. TRBV21-1 counts as a pseudogene. This CDR3 is built from 16 residues. CDR3 nucleotide sequence: TGTGCCAGCAGCAGAAAGACAGGTAGCTACTCCTACGAGCAGTACTTC. It codes for CASSRKTGSYSYEQYF.

V is TRBV21-1 and J is TRBJ1-2. TRBV21-1 is reported as a pseudogene. CDR3 size: 14 residues. The CDR3 loop is CASTLGGAVGGYTF. In DNA, the CDR3 is TGTGCCAGCACTTTAGGGGGGGCCGTTGGTGGCTACACCTTC.

The J gene is TRBJ1-2, the V gene TRBV6-4; D is undetermined. The CDR3 runs to 14 residues. From germline, CDR1 is MRHNA and CDR2 SNTAGT. The V and J ends lost 0 bases and 2 bases respectively, with 7 bases between them. CDR3 sequence: CASSDSGGNYGYTF. CDR3 nucleotide sequence: TGTGCCAGCAGTGACTCGGGCGGGAACTATGGCTACACCTTC.

The chain carries TRBV5-4 and TRBJ1-6; maybe TRBD1 (5 bases). The V end lost 0 bases, the J end lost 11 bases, and 18 bases lay between the germline ends. This CDR3 has 16 amino acids. Germline assignment: CDR1 SGHNT and CDR2 YYREEE (reference sequence). CDR3 amino acids: CASSLVGREKGPPLHF. CDR3 sequence (DNA): TGTGCCAGCAGCTTGGTCGGCAGGGAAAAAGGACCACCCCTCCACTTT.

The V gene is TRBV4-3, the J gene TRBJ1-2, with a tentative D call TRBD1 (5 bases). This CDR3 has 15 residues. V lost 3 bases to trimming and J lost 9 bases, with 20 bases between them. Germline CDR1 reads LGHNA; CDR2 reads YSLEER. This CDR3 is CASSHPAGGFRSYTF. As DNA, the CDR3 is TGCGCCAGCAGCCACCCCGCGGGGGGTTTTAGGAGCTACACCTTC.

The chain carries TRBV19 and TRBJ1-5; 10 positions agree with TRBD1. The germline V gene has CDR1 LNHDA and CDR2 SQIVND (reference sequence). V lost 3 bases to trimming and J lost 4 bases; unmatched junction nucleotides: 6. The CDR3 length is 16 residues. The CDR3 DNA is TGTGCCAGTAGTATCCCGGGACAGGGGAATAATCAGCCCCAGCATTTT. This sequence encodes CASSIPGQGNNQPQHF.

The rearrangement uses TRBV7-8 and TRBJ1-1; 8 bases match TRBD1. The CDR3 totals 15 residues. The germline CDR1 and CDR2 sequences are SGHVS and FQNEAQ. V was pared by 5 bases and J by 3 bases, with 8 bases of the junction left unmatched. CDR3 coding DNA: TGTGCCAGCAGCCCCCAACAGGGGGGGGACACTGAAGCTTTCTTT. Translating it yields CASSPQQGGDTEAFF.

The rearrangement joins TRBV3-1 (or the pseudogene TRBV3-2) to TRBJ2-3, with 12 positions matching TRBD1. Germline V gives CDR1 LGHDT, CDR2 YNNKEL (reference sequence). The ends lost 8 bases at V and 11 bases at J; junction bases unmatched: 8. The CDR3 sequence is 13 residues long. The CDR3 sequence: CASAPGTGGLQYF. CDR3 DNA sequence: TGTGCCAGCGCTCCAGGGACAGGGGGCCTGCAGTATTTT.